The clone carrying this T cell receptor beta chain has just a few counts. Every isolated RNA sample was fully reverse transcribed, so sequencing captured expressed TCRB transcripts. The data were produced by immunoSEQ multiplex PCR, yet TCRdb's version contains in-frame clones alone and is incomplete. The sample includes approximately 150,000 clones, 7.5% to 9.5% of them seen just once. Per donor, one heparinised blood draw averaged about 116 mL. The authors sorted CD4+ naive, central memory, regulatory and stem cell-like memory cells via CD45RO/CCR7/CD25/CD127/CD95/CD27. The data belong to a study of beta chain features in type 1 diabetes. About the research overall: Over all samples combined, around 110 million sorted cells were examined.

This CDR3 region has 16 residues. The germline V gene has CDR1 KGHSH and CDR2 LQKENI. V lost 0 bases and J lost 6; bases outside the gene matches: 6. This TCR was sampled from a woman aged 18-29 years in good health. The gene calls are TRBV18 and TRBJ2-3, with 10 positions matching TRBD2. Specimen: central memory CD4+ T cells from blood. The chain's CDR3 is CASSPPLSGRADTQYF. The CDR3 DNA follows: TGTGCCAGCTCACCACCGTTGAGCGGGAGGGCTGATACGCAGTATTTT.